Below, 14 T cell receptor beta chains from the same sample are listed, as sequenced in a study of graft-versus-host responses after intestinal transplantation. For these TCRs, the target antigens are not known. The table came from immunoSEQ multiplex PCR; TCRdb's copy has only in-frame clones and leaves some out. The table lists over 70,000 clones, 80% to 85% of them singletons. The sequences come from unstimulated CD8+ T cells sorted from spleen or lymph node cells, collected before intestinal transplant. These receptors all come from a human donor who received an intestinal transplant.

This chain links TRBV19 with TRBJ1-5; D perhaps matches TRBD1 (6 bases). The germline V gene has CDR1 LNHDA and CDR2 SQIVND (reference sequence). V gave up 5 bases and J gave up 3 bases, with 14 bases separating them. The CDR3 has 15 amino acids. The CDR3 region is CASSYQTGYNQPQHF. In DNA form, the CDR3 reads TGTGCCAGTAGTTACCAGACAGGCTACAATCAGCCCCAGCATTTT.

The CDR3 DNA reads as TGTGCCAGCAACGACAGGGCGAACACCGGGGAGCTGTTTTTT. Translated: CASNDRANTGELFF. The chain joins TRBV5-6 to TRBJ2-2; TRBD1 aligns across 7 bases. Trimming took 6 bases from V and 0 from J; bases not matched to a gene: 2. Germline values: CDR1 SGHDT, CDR2 YYEEEE. The CDR3 consists of 14 residues. Together with reference TRBV5-6 and TRBJ2-2, the CDR3 gives the full variable domain: DAGVTQSPTHLIKTRGQQVTLRCSPKSGHDTVSWYQQALGQGPQFIFQYYEEEERQRGNFPDRFSGHQFPNYSSELNVNALLLGDSALYLCASNDRANTGELFFGEGSRLTVL.

This clone appeared once. The rearrangement joins TRBV7-9 to TRBJ1-1, with D possibly TRBD1 on 6 matching bases. Deletions cut 1 base from V and 3 bases from J, with 21 bases between. The germline V gene has CDR1 SEHNR and CDR2 FQNEAQ (reference sequence). This CDR3 spans 18 amino acids. Here the CDR3 reads CASSLVRVRGVRDTEAFF. The CDR3 DNA sequence: TGTGCCAGCAGCTTAGTTCGGGTCAGGGGCGTGAGGGACACTGAAGCTTTCTTT.

The gene calls are TRBV28 and TRBJ2-7, with D hard to call. Germline V lookup: CDR1 MDHEN, CDR2 SYDVKM. The length of the CDR3 is 13 residues. Trimming stripped 7 bases from V and 2 bases from J, with 12 bases between. The CDR3 DNA is TGTGCCAGCATCGGCAGGCCCACCTACGAGCAGTACTTC. As protein: CASIGRPTYEQYF.

This clone was seen once. The chain has TRBV10-3 and TRBJ2-1, with 9 bases matching TRBD2. CDR1 and CDR2 from the germline V gene are ENHRY and SYGVKD. The junction had 2 bases not matched to a gene; V was cut back by 5 bases and J by 3 bases. The CDR3 totals 14 residues. The CDR3 region is CAISRTSDYNEQFF. The CDR3 nucleotides read TGTGCCATCAGTCGGACTAGCGACTACAATGAGCAGTTCTTC.

V gene TRBV21-1 combines with J gene TRBJ1-5. TRBV21-1 represents a pseudogene. CDR3 size: 12 residues. The CDR3 DNA is TGTGCCAGCAGCAAAGTTGGACAGCCCCAGCATTTT. Protein: CASSKVGQPQHF.

The chain couples TRBV27 to TRBJ1-1; 7 nucleotides agree with TRBD1. CDR3 size: 14 residues. Germline CDR1 is MNHEY and CDR2 is SMNVEV (reference sequence). With V trimmed by 6 bases and J by 6 bases, 10 bases remained unmatched. The DNA for the CDR3 is TGTGCCAGCAGCCGCAGCGACAGGGCAGCTGAAGCTTTCTTT. Translated, it gives CASSRSDRAAEAFF.

This clone was seen a few times. As DNA, the CDR3 is TGTGCCAGCAGTTTTGGGACACTGCCCTACAATGAGCAGTTCTTC. Translated: CASSFGTLPYNEQFF. The chain joins TRBV27 to TRBJ2-1, with D tentatively TRBD1 (6 bases). Trimming shortened V by 3 bases and J by 2 bases, and 11 bases separated the two germline ends. The CDR3 is 15 amino acids. The germline V gene has CDR1 MNHEY and CDR2 SMNVEV (reference sequence).

The chain is built from TRBV20-1 and TRBJ2-1, with D uncertain. The CDR3 length is 11 residues. Trimming removed 3 bases from V and 6 bases from J, with 6 bases in between. From germline, CDR1 is DFQATT and CDR2 SNEGSKA (reference sequence). The CDR3 DNA reads as TGCAGTGCTAGCCGGTTCAATGAGCAGTTCTTC. It is translated as CSASRFNEQFF.

The CDR3 sequence is CASSVGAQEVEPLHF. DNA of the CDR3: TGTGCCAGCAGCGTAGGGGCCCAGGAGGTCGAACCCCTCCACTTT. The gene calls are TRBV9 and TRBJ1-6; D remains unclear. Germline CDR1 and CDR2: SGDLS and YYNGEE. The germline V and J ends were trimmed by 0 bases and 12 bases, with 16 bases remaining between them. The CDR3 loop spans 15 amino acids.

This clone was seen only once. The genes are TRBV9 and TRBJ2-7; unclear D gene. Germline assignment: CDR1 SGDLS and CDR2 YYNGEE. The length of the CDR3 is 14 residues. Trimming removed 2 bases at V and 5 bases at J, with 14 bases between. The CDR3 DNA reads TGTGCCAGCAGCGTTGGCGGTCCATCCCACGAGCAGTACTTC. Translation gives CASSVGGPSHEQYF.

V and J are TRBV4-1 and TRBJ2-3; 10 bases are shared with TRBD2. The germline V gene has CDR1 MGHRA and CDR2 YSYEKL. J was trimmed by 5 bases and V by 1 base; bases with no gene match: 15. This CDR3 contains 19 residues. CDR3: CASSQVPPKLSGGLDTQYF. The CDR3, as DNA: TGCGCCAGCAGCCAAGTCCCCCCGAAACTTAGCGGGGGGCTAGATACGCAGTATTTT.

V and J are TRBV4-1 and TRBJ1-2; perhaps TRBD1 as D (6 bases). CDR1 MGHRA and CDR2 YSYEKL come from the germline V gene. With 1 base removed from V and 13 bases from J, the gap between germline ends came to 19 bases. The CDR3 covers 14 residues. CDR3 in amino acids: CASSQVLTGTPFTF. The CDR3 DNA reads as TGCGCCAGCAGCCAAGTCCTAACCGGGACACCTTTCACCTTC.

The sample holds one count of this clone. The chain links TRBV6-4 to TRBJ2-1; D is unresolved. Trimming took 5 bases from V and 4 from J, leaving 6 bases between them. The CDR3 runs 12 residues. The germline gives CDR1 MRHNA, CDR2 SNTAGT. The CDR3 DNA reads TGTGCCAGCAGTCCCTTTTACAATGAGCAGTTCTTC. This sequence encodes CASSPFYNEQFF.